This record concerns one T cell receptor (beta chain) sequence. Under the authors' procedure: Amplification of reference gene primers was used by the study to estimate nucleated cell counts. TCRdb's copy holds only in-frame clones and misses some; the assay was immunoSEQ multiplex PCR. The V and J calls and the clone size are those of that table, but D and trimming were determined from the DNA. Of some 240,000 clones listed, approximately 78% are singletons. The sample comes from a study of blood T cell repertoires in COVID-19. The wider study: The cDNA or gDNA used as material had been derived from T cells, B-cell-depleted T cells, or PBMCs.

Patients of the Seattle cohort, enrolled during active infection, were followed longitudinally. V lost 5 bases to trimming and J lost 4 bases; unmatched junction nucleotides: 5. This CDR3 is built from 15 residues. Germline CDR1 reads MNHEY; CDR2 reads SVGAGI. The sequenced material came from peripheral blood. J is TRBJ2-1 and V is TRBV6-5, with 10 nucleotides matching TRBD2. The TCR was taken from a woman aged 70-85 years with COVID-19, enrolled during active disease. The CDR3 loop is CASSRPSGGYNEQFF. CDR3 DNA: TGTGCCAGCAGTAGACCTAGCGGGGGATACAATGAGCAGTTCTTC.